Presented here are 12 T cell receptor beta chains from one specimen sequenced in a study of glioma-infiltrating T cells (dated by TCRdb to about 2016). TCRdb lists the instrument as Illumina MiSeq. TCR alpha and beta CDR3 regions were amplified with the iRepertoire nested amplicon-rescue multiplex PCR (arm-PCR) platform from RNA. The public reads were reanalyzed by TCRdb: fastp trimming at Q25, MiXCR alignment, in-frame beta chains only. Records with the same CDR3 protein are collapsed into one entry carrying the most frequent genes and DNA. The sample data list around 130,000 distinct CDR3 sequences, and about 25% of these were observed just once. The leading ten clones occupy around a quarter of the sample. The specimen was glioma tissue, nonneoplastic brain tissue, or PBMCs (not recorded which). These receptors all come from a human donor with low-grade glioma or glioblastoma, undergoing nonglioma brain surgery, or in good health (not recorded which).

This clonotype was seen a few times. The gene calls are TRBV19 and TRBJ2-7; D is unresolved. V lost 3 bases to trimming and J lost 5 bases, with 11 bases between them. The CDR3 covers 13 residues. The germline CDR1 and CDR2 sequences are LNHDA and SQIVND (reference sequence). The CDR3 region is CASSMGLGNEQYV. The DNA for the CDR3 is TGTGCCAGTAGTATGGGTTTAGGCAACGAGCAGTACGTC.

The chain uses TRBV20-1 and TRBJ2-2; D may be TRBD1 (6 bases). V was cut by 7 bases and J by 1 base, with 10 bases left in between. This CDR3 is 13 amino acids long. Looked up from germline, CDR1 is DFQATT and CDR2 is SNEGSKA (reference sequence). This CDR3 reads CSGDRLNTGELFF. CDR3 coding DNA: TGCAGTGGTGACAGGCTGAACACCGGGGAGCTGTTTTTT.

The table lists this clonotype with a few counts. V usage is TRBV6-1 and J usage is TRBJ2-2; D remains ambiguous. The length of the CDR3 is 14 residues. The V gene's germline CDR1 is MNHNS and CDR2 SASEGT. V gave up 6 bases and J gave up 0 bases, with 8 bases separating them. The DNA for the CDR3 is TGTGCCAGCAGACCTGCCACGAACACCGGGGAGCTGTTTTTT. Translated, it gives CASRPATNTGELFF.

This clonotype was observed a few times. One base away lies a much larger clone, so this may be a sequencing read error. The rearrangement links TRBV20-1 to TRBJ2-3; D remains ambiguous. The CDR3 runs 13 residues. Germline assignment: CDR1 DFQATT and CDR2 SNEGSKA (reference sequence). CDR3 region: CSAKAVETDTQCF. CDR3 bases: TGCAGTGCCAAGGCGGTGGAAACAGATACGCAGTGTTTT.

Here the CDR3 reads CASSPLLAGGPGEQFF. CDR3 bases: TGTGCCAGCAGCCCCCTACTAGCGGGGGGACCTGGTGAGCAGTTCTTC. This chain connects TRBV7-9 to TRBJ2-1; 12 bases are shared with TRBD2. Germline loops: CDR1 SEHNR, CDR2 FQNEAQ (reference sequence). The trim removed 5 bases at V and 9 bases at J, leaving 11 bases unmatched. The CDR3 totals 16 residues.

This clonotype was seen repeatedly, ten times or more. The rearrangement uses TRBV6-1 and TRBJ2-1; D is perhaps TRBD1 (6 bases). This CDR3 has 17 residues. Trimming removed 5 bases at V and 3 bases at J, with 20 bases between. Germline V gene sequence: CDR1 MNHNS, CDR2 SASEGT. The CDR3 protein is CASSIVGATGYYNEQFF. The CDR3 DNA is TGTGCCAGCAGTATTGTAGGGGCGACAGGATACTACAATGAGCAGTTCTTC.

Comments on this clonotype: The CDR3 does not end in the conserved phenylalanine or tryptophan, so this is likely a read error. The chain uses TRBV5-1 and TRBJ1-4, with D tentatively TRBD1 (6 bases). The CDR3 extends over 15 amino acids. Germline lookup yields CDR1 SGHRS and CDR2 YFSETQ. V was shortened by 0 bases and J by 0 bases, with 6 bases between the two germline ends. The CDR3 spells CASSLEGATNEKLFL. CDR3 DNA sequence: TGCGCCAGCAGCTTGGAGGGGGCAACTAATGAAAAACTGTTTTTA.

In its sample, this clonotype was seen many times. The rearrangement links TRBV20-1 to TRBJ2-5; 12 bases line up with TRBD2. From germline, CDR1 is DFQATT and CDR2 SNEGSKA (reference sequence). V dropped 0 bases and J dropped 6; count of bases not matched to a gene: 5. The CDR3 runs 15 residues. CDR3 sequence reads: CSARDPSGGAQTQYF. CDR3 DNA sequence: TGCAGTGCTAGAGATCCTAGCGGGGGGGCCCAGACCCAGTACTTC.

This sequence joins TRBV9 and TRBJ2-1; D not resolved. Germline V gene sequence: CDR1 SGDLS, CDR2 YYNGEE. The V end was cut by 0 bases, the J end by 5 bases, with 6 bases between. This CDR3 region has 13 residues. The CDR3 sequence: CASSVVAHNEQFF. The CDR3 nucleotides are TGTGCCAGCAGCGTAGTAGCCCACAATGAGCAGTTCTTC.

V is TRBV11-2 and J is TRBJ2-5; 7 bases line up with TRBD1. Trimming removed 1 base from V and 4 bases from J; junction bases left unmatched: 6. Germline values: CDR1 SGHAT, CDR2 FQNNGV. This CDR3 region has 15 residues. Written as DNA, the CDR3 is TGTGCCAGCAGCTTAGTACAGGGGTTGGTAGAGACCCAGTACTTC. This encodes CASSLVQGLVETQYF.

This clonotype has at least ten counts. The V and J genes are TRBV20-1 and TRBJ1-5; no reliable D call. Trimming took off 1 base at V and 6 bases at J, with 10 bases between the two ends. Germline CDR1 reads DFQATT; CDR2 reads SNEGSKA (reference sequence). CDR3 size: 13 residues. The CDR3 sequence: CSARVPSSQPQHF. CDR3 DNA: TGCAGTGCTAGAGTCCCTTCGAGTCAGCCCCAGCATTTT.

This clonotype was seen more than once but under ten times. The rearrangement uses TRBV4-2 and TRBJ2-1; 7 nucleotides agree with TRBD2. V dropped 0 bases and J dropped 6; count of bases not matched to a gene: 8. This CDR3 contains 16 residues. CDR1 and CDR2 (germline): LGHNA, YNFKEQ. CDR3 nucleotide sequence: TGTGCCAGCAGCCAAGAGATGGGCGGGGGAACCAATGAGCAGTTCTTC. It specifies CASSQEMGGGTNEQFF.